Below are 25 T cell receptor beta chains sequenced from a single sample in a study of early T cells in non-severe SARS-CoV-2 infection. TCRdb ran MiXCR on the 5' RACE reads and lists one entry per CDR3 protein. The repertoire holds 70,000 to 85,000 distinct CDR3 sequences, about 13% seen once, with around 6% in the top ten. Sequencing was carried out using whole blood. The source of these receptors is an adult who was a healthcare worker with PCR-confirmed SARS-CoV-2 infection or an uninfected control (not recorded which).

The chain uses TRBV7-2 and TRBJ2-2, with a possible D match to TRBD1 (6 bases). The CDR3 is 12 residues long. Trimming removed 4 bases at V and 7 bases at J, with 7 bases between. CDR1 and CDR2 (germline): SGHTA, FQGNSA. The CDR3 loop is CASSSRGGELFF. In DNA form, the CDR3 reads TGTGCCAGCAGCTCCAGGGGCGGGGAGCTGTTTTTT. The full variable domain, completed using reference TRBV7-2 and TRBJ2-2, is GAGVSQSPSNKVTEKGKDVELRCDPISGHTALYWYRQSLGQGLEFLIYFQGNSAPDKSGLPSDRFSAERTGGSVSTLTIQRTQQEDSAVYLCASSSRGGELFFGEGSRLTVL.

This clonotype showed up many times. The gene calls are TRBV12-3 or TRBV12-4 and TRBJ1-2; 9 bases are shared with TRBD1. The CDR3 covers 16 residues. The junction had 7 bases not matched to a gene; V was cut back by 2 bases and J by 3 bases. The CDR3 loop reads CASSLMDRGLDYGYTF. In DNA form, the CDR3 reads TGTGCCAGCAGTTTAATGGACAGGGGTTTGGACTATGGCTACACCTTC.

This chain links TRBV29-1 with TRBJ2-5; TRBD1 agrees at 7 bases. Germline CDR1 is SQVTM and CDR2 is ANQGSEA. This CDR3 contains 12 residues. J was trimmed by 4 bases and V by 5 bases; bases with no gene match: 4. CDR3: CSVKGALETQYF. CDR3 bases: TGCAGCGTTAAGGGGGCTCTAGAGACCCAGTACTTC.

This clonotype came up a few times. The chain employs TRBV7-9 and TRBJ1-6; 7 bases fit TRBD1. The CDR3 has 14 amino acids. V dropped 6 bases and J dropped 10; count of bases not matched to a gene: 9. Germline CDR1 and CDR2: SEHNR and FQNEAQ (reference sequence). CDR3 in amino acids: CASRSQGGESPLHF. CDR3 coding DNA: TGTGCCAGCAGATCTCAGGGGGGCGAGTCACCCCTCCACTTT.

This clonotype was picked up many times. The gene calls are TRBV3-1 and TRBJ1-5; D possibly corresponds to TRBD1 (5 bases). V lost 1 base and J 7 bases, leaving 8 bases between the germline ends. This CDR3 spans 13 amino acids. The germline V gene has CDR1 LGHDT and CDR2 YNNKEL (reference sequence). The CDR3 DNA reads TGTGCCAGCAGCCAAGTCTCAGGGCAGCCCCAGCATTTT. Translation gives CASSQVSGQPQHF.

This clonotype occurred many times. The V gene is TRBV29-1, the J gene TRBJ1-2; weak D call: TRBD1 (5 bases). Germline assignment: CDR1 SQVTM and CDR2 ANQGSEA. The CDR3 totals 13 residues. V was clipped by 0 bases and J by 2 bases, with 7 bases between them. DNA of the CDR3: TGCAGCGTTGAAGATCGACAGAACTATGGCTACACCTTC. Its translation is CSVEDRQNYGYTF.

This clonotype was picked up a small number of times. The chain employs TRBV7-9 and TRBJ2-1; TRBD2 matches 16 bases. CDR1 and CDR2 from the germline V gene are SEHNR and FQNEAQ (reference sequence). CDR3 length equals 19 residues. The J segment lost 7 bases and the V segment lost 5 bases, leaving 14 bases of the junction unmatched. The CDR3 DNA sequence: TGTGCCAGCAGCCCCATCCCGGGACTAGCGGGGGGGGCGAGGAATGAGCAGTTCTTC. It encodes CASSPIPGLAGGARNEQFF.

This clonotype occurred a few times. The chain combines TRBV5-1 with TRBJ1-1, with D tentatively TRBD1 (6 bases). CDR1 and CDR2 from the germline V gene are SGHRS and YFSETQ. The CDR3 loop spans 16 amino acids. V was trimmed by 0 bases and J by 1 base, leaving 13 bases between them. The CDR3 DNA sequence: TGCGCCAGCAGCTTGGGGGACACTCGGGCGAACACTGAAGCTTTCTTT. Translated, it gives CASSLGDTRANTEAFF.

CDR3 residues: CASSRETGLAGRTDTQYF. The CDR3 region has the DNA TGTGCCAGCAGCCGAGAAACGGGACTAGCGGGGCGCACAGATACGCAGTATTTT. The V and J genes are TRBV3-1 and TRBJ2-3, with TRBD2 matching 13 bases. CDR1 and CDR2 (germline): LGHDT, YNNKEL (reference sequence). CDR3 length: 18 residues. Losses at the gene ends were 4 bases for V and 1 base for J; bases not matched to a gene: 8.

This clonotype has just a few counts. The chain is built from TRBV20-1 and TRBJ1-3; D ambiguous. Germline lookup yields CDR1 DFQATT and CDR2 SNEGSKA (reference sequence). There are 13 residues in the CDR3. Trimming pared 2 bases from V and 0 bases from J, leaving 5 bases between. The CDR3 region is CSARQVSGNTIYF. The DNA for the CDR3 is TGCAGTGCTAGACAGGTCTCTGGAAACACCATATATTTT.

The chain links TRBV7-6 to TRBJ2-3; 8 nucleotides line up with TRBD1. The length of the CDR3 is 17 residues. Germline values: CDR1 SGHVS, CDR2 FNYEAQ. With V trimmed by 5 bases and J by 2 bases, 12 bases remained unmatched. Written as DNA, the CDR3 is TGTGCCAGCAGCATCGACGGGAACAGGGGGTCCACAGATACGCAGTATTTT. This sequence encodes CASSIDGNRGSTDTQYF.

The table lists this clonotype with many counts. The V and J genes are TRBV6-2 or TRBV6-3 and TRBJ2-6; D is unclear. V dropped 2 bases and J dropped 0 bases, with 5 bases sitting between them. Per the germline V gene, CDR1 is MNHEY and CDR2 is SVGEGT. There are 15 residues in the CDR3. CDR3 loop: CASSYGSSGANVLTF. The CDR3 region has the DNA TGTGCCAGCAGTTACGGCAGCTCTGGGGCCAACGTCCTGACTTTC.

This clonotype was seen ten or more times. The J gene is TRBJ2-6, the V gene TRBV29-1; tentatively, D is TRBD2 (5 bases). Germline V gene lookup returns CDR1 SQVTM and CDR2 ANQGSEA. CDR3 length equals 13 residues. V lost 7 bases, J lost 0 bases, and 7 bases lay in between. CDR3 in amino acids: CSAGNSGANVLTF. The DNA of the CDR3 is TGCAGCGCGGGAAACTCTGGGGCCAACGTCCTGACTTTC.

This clonotype was detected only a few times. The V call is TRBV27, the J call TRBJ2-7; 8 positions match TRBD1. The CDR3 consists of 14 residues. V shed 8 bases and J 3 bases; nucleotides not matched to a gene: 9. CDR1 is MNHEY, CDR2 SMNVEV, per germline (reference sequence). The CDR3 spells CASCPTGENYEQYF. The DNA for the CDR3 is TGTGCCAGCTGCCCGACAGGGGAAAACTACGAGCAGTACTTC.

The rearrangement uses TRBV30 and TRBJ1-2, with 8 bases aligning to TRBD1. The germline V gene encodes CDR1 GTSNPN and CDR2 SVGIG (reference sequence). With 6 bases clipped from V and 5 bases from J, the junction kept 5 bases outside the gene matches. CDR3 length: 12 residues. CDR3 coding DNA: TGTGCCTGCAATCAGGGGGCATATGGCTACACCTTC. Translated, it gives CACNQGAYGYTF.

The chain carries TRBV7-3 and TRBJ1-1; TRBD1 is a possible D gene (6 bases). The CDR3 has 15 residues. Trimming removed 1 base at V and 1 base at J, with 10 bases between. Germline CDR1 is SGHTA and CDR2 is FQGTGA. As DNA, the CDR3 is TGTGCCAGCAGCTTAATGGGGGGCAGGAACACTGAAGCTTTCTTT. Its protein product is CASSLMGGRNTEAFF.

This clonotype was detected ten times or more. This rearrangement joins TRBV9 to TRBJ1-4; 7 bases are a match to TRBD1. The CDR3 is 14 amino acids. From germline, CDR1 is SGDLS and CDR2 YYNGEE. V was pared by 4 bases and J by 7 bases, with 7 bases of the junction left unmatched. The CDR3 DNA is TGTGCCAGCAGCAAGACAGGGCTAGGTGAAAAACTGTTTTTT. This encodes CASSKTGLGEKLFF.

Only a few counts were recorded for this clonotype. This chain uses TRBV29-1 with TRBJ2-5; perhaps TRBD2 as D (6 bases). The CDR3 consists of 11 residues. V gave up 7 bases and J gave up 1 base, with 7 bases separating them. Germline loops: CDR1 SQVTM, CDR2 ANQGSEA. The CDR3 reads CSAGLQETQYF. In DNA form, the CDR3 reads TGCAGCGCGGGACTCCAAGAGACCCAGTACTTC.

This clonotype came up a few times. V is TRBV28 and J is TRBJ2-7; the D gene could be TRBD1 or TRBD2 (5 bases each). The CDR3 covers 12 residues. V lost 1 base, J lost 9 bases, and 10 bases lay in between. Germline lookup yields CDR1 MDHEN and CDR2 SYDVKM. CDR3 protein: CASSLFRGRQYF. CDR3 coding DNA: TGTGCCAGCAGTTTATTTCGGGGACGGCAGTACTTC.

This clonotype has at least ten counts. The chain links TRBV28 to TRBJ2-3, with 16 bases aligning to TRBD2. The CDR3 covers 19 residues. Losses at the gene ends were 5 bases for V and 4 bases for J; bases not matched to a gene: 12. Per germline, CDR1 MDHEN and CDR2 SYDVKM. The CDR3 protein is CASSTLGTSGRGRPDTQYF. CDR3 sequence (DNA): TGTGCCAGCAGTACTCTCGGGACTAGCGGGAGGGGACGACCAGATACGCAGTATTTT.

This clonotype was seen ten or more times. The rearrangement uses TRBV13 and TRBJ1-1; no reliable D call. Trimming left V 4 bases short and J 4 bases short, with 25 bases between. Germline lookup yields CDR1 PRHDT and CDR2 FYEKMQ (reference sequence). There are 18 residues in the CDR3. The CDR3 sequence is CASSSVRGEPQPSTEAFF. The CDR3 DNA is TGTGCCAGCAGCTCCGTCAGAGGAGAACCACAACCGAGCACTGAAGCTTTCTTT.

This rearrangement joins TRBV5-6 to TRBJ2-3; the match to TRBD2 covers 7 bases. V shed 4 bases and J 1 base; nucleotides not matched to a gene: 9. The length of the CDR3 is 16 residues. Germline lookup yields CDR1 SGHDT and CDR2 YYEEEE. The CDR3 region is CASSTRWGRGTDTQYF. The CDR3 DNA follows: TGTGCCAGCAGCACGCGGTGGGGGAGGGGCACAGATACGCAGTATTTT. Together with reference TRBV5-6 and TRBJ2-3, the CDR3 gives the full variable domain: DAGVTQSPTHLIKTRGQQVTLRCSPKSGHDTVSWYQQALGQGPQFIFQYYEEEERQRGNFPDRFSGHQFPNYSSELNVNALLLGDSALYLCASSTRWGRGTDTQYFGPGTRLTVL.

This clonotype has ten or more counts. The chain recombines TRBV27 with TRBJ1-4; D is possibly TRBD1 (6 bases). V was clipped by 8 bases and J by 1 base, with 11 bases between them. The V gene's germline CDR1 is MNHEY and CDR2 SMNVEV (reference sequence). This CDR3 has 14 amino acids. The DNA for the CDR3 is TGTGCCAGCGGCTACAGGGAAACTAATGAAAAACTGTTTTTT. This translates into CASGYRETNEKLFF. The full variable domain, with the rest looked up from reference TRBV27 and TRBJ1-4, is EAQVTQNPRYLITVTGKKLTVTCSQNMNHEYMSWYRQDPGLGLRQIYYSMNVEVTDKGDVPEGYKVSRKEKRNFPLILESPSPNQTSLYFCASGYRETNEKLFFGSGTQLSVL.

This clonotype was picked up a small number of times. The chain uses TRBV20-1 and TRBJ2-1; TRBD2 agrees at 15 bases. CDR3 length equals 16 residues. The junction had 7 bases not matched to a gene; V was cut back by 0 bases and J by 10 bases. Germline-derived CDR1 and CDR2 are DFQATT and SNEGSKA (reference sequence). The CDR3 here is CSARDRTSGRAREQFF. CDR3 bases: TGCAGTGCTAGAGATAGGACTAGCGGGAGGGCCAGAGAGCAGTTCTTC.

The rearrangement joins TRBV29-1 to TRBJ1-2; D is undetermined. The germline gives CDR1 SQVTM, CDR2 ANQGSEA. V dropped 7 bases and J dropped 2 bases, with 11 bases sitting between them. This CDR3 has 12 residues. CDR3 in amino acids: CSAQDGNYGYTF. CDR3 DNA sequence: TGCAGCGCCCAGGACGGGAACTATGGCTACACCTTC.